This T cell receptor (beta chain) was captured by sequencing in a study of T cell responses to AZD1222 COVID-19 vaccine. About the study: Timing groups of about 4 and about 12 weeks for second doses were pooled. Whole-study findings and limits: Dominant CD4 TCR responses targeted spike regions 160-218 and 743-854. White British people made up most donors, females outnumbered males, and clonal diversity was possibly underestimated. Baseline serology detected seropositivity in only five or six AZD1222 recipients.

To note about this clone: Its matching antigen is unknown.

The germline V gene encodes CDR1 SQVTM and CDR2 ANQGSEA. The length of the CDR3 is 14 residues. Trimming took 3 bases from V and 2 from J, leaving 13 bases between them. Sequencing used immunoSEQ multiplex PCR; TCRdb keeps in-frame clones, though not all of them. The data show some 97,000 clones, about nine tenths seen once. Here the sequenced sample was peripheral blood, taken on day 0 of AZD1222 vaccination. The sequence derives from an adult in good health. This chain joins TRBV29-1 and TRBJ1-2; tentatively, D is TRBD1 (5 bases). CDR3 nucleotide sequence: TGCAGCGTTGAGGAGACGCAGGGAAACTATGGCTACACCTTC. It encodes CSVEETQGNYGYTF.